Each of the 24 T cell receptor beta chains below was sequenced from the same sample in a study of CD8 T cells in ankylosing spondylitis. Antigens for these TCRs are unknown. Findings and caveats of the study: A TCR beta motif of about eight highly homologous variants seemed to mark ankylosing spondylitis blood.

TCRdb re-derived calls from the 5' RACE reads in MiXCR, one entry per CDR3 protein. The data show about 500,000 distinct CDR3 sequences, 9.5% to 15% seen once. The sample taken for sequencing was blood, either unsorted or a sorted T cell fraction (not recorded which). All receptors come from a male donor with ankylosing spondylitis.

This clonotype occurred many times. J is TRBJ2-1 and V is TRBV4-1; 14 bases line up with TRBD2. This CDR3 has 15 residues. CDR1 and CDR2 (germline): MGHRA, YSYEKL. After removal of 3 bases from V and 12 bases from J, the junction contained 7 bases not matched to a gene. CDR3 in amino acids: CASSQGTSGSPGQFF. CDR3 sequence (DNA): TGCGCCAGCAGCCAGGGGACTAGCGGGAGTCCCGGGCAGTTCTTC.

This clonotype has only a few counts. The rearrangement uses TRBV15 and TRBJ2-7, with 11 bases fitting TRBD2. Germline V gene lookup returns CDR1 LNHNV and CDR2 YYDKDF (reference sequence). CDR3 size: 13 residues. V shed 6 bases, J shed 6 bases, and the junction held 4 bases outside the gene matches. Here the CDR3 reads CATRLAGVAEQYF. Here the CDR3 DNA reads TGTGCCACCAGACTAGCGGGAGTGGCCGAGCAGTACTTC.

On this clonotype itself: At one of its ends the junction is not consistent with the germline gene, which may arise from a read error. The chain carries TRBV7-9 and TRBJ2-7; D is unclear. The CDR3 consists of 14 residues. Germline values: CDR1 SEHNR, CDR2 FQNEAQ (reference sequence). Here the CDR3 reads CASSLGGEAYEQYF. The DNA for the CDR3 is TGTGCCAGCAGCTTAGGAGGTGAAGCATACGAACAGTACTTC.

This clonotype was counted ten times or more. CDR3 sequence reads: CASSLSGTWYNEQFF. CDR3 bases: TGTGCCAGCAGTTTAAGCGGGACATGGTACAATGAGCAGTTCTTC. The chain is built from TRBV28 and TRBJ2-1, with D possibly TRBD2 on 7 matching bases. CDR3 length equals 15 residues. Trimming removed 2 bases at V and 4 bases at J, with 12 bases between. The germline V gene encodes CDR1 MDHEN and CDR2 SYDVKM. The whole variable domain, filled in from reference TRBV28 and TRBJ2-1, reads DVKVTQSSRYLVKRTGEKVFLECVQDMDHENMFWYRQDPGLGLRLIYFSYDVKMKEKGDIPEGYSVSREKKERFSLILESASTNQTSMYLCASSLSGTWYNEQFFGPGTRLTVL.

This clonotype has a handful of counts. The genes are TRBV5-5 and TRBJ2-3, with 10 bases fitting TRBD2. Germline assignment: CDR1 SGHKS and CDR2 YYEKEE (reference sequence). V was clipped by 0 bases and J by 4 bases; unmatched bases: 11. This CDR3 region has 18 residues. DNA of the CDR3: TGTGCCAGCAGCTTGGGTCTCGGAGCGGGAGGGCTCGCAGATACGCAGTATTTT. It translates to CASSLGLGAGGLADTQYF. The full variable domain, in which reference TRBV5-5 and TRBJ2-3 provide the parts outside the CDR3, is DAGVTQSPTHLIKTRGQQVTLRCSPISGHKSVSWYQQVLGQGPQFIFQYYEKEERGRGNFPDRFSARQFPNYSSELNVNALLLGDSALYLCASSLGLGAGGLADTQYFGPGTRLTVL.

This clonotype occurred a few times. The chain recombines TRBV27 with TRBJ2-1; D is unclear. Looked up from germline, CDR1 is MNHEY and CDR2 is SMNVEV (reference sequence). The V end was cut by 4 bases, the J end by 10 bases, with 11 bases between. The CDR3 contains 12 residues. Written as DNA, the CDR3 is TGTGCCAGCAGTTCCCCCTCCTCGGAGCAGTTCTTC. It translates to CASSSPSSEQFF.

The sample holds many counts of this clonotype. CDR3 region: CASSLFRREETQYF. In DNA form, the CDR3 reads TGTGCCAGCAGTTTATTCAGGCGGGAGGAGACCCAGTACTTC. The rearrangement joins TRBV12-3 or TRBV12-4 to TRBJ2-5; 7 bases fit TRBD2. The CDR3 is 14 amino acids. The V and J ends lost 2 bases and 5 bases, in that order; junction bases with no gene match: 5.

A few counts support this clonotype. Here the CDR3 reads CASSPGATGRSSTEAFF. For the CDR3, the DNA is TGTGCCAGCAGCCCGGGGGCTACAGGGCGTTCGAGCACTGAAGCTTTCTTT. This chain connects TRBV7-2 to TRBJ1-1; a possible D gene is TRBD1 (6 bases). The CDR3 has 17 amino acids. Looked up from germline, CDR1 is SGHTA and CDR2 is FQGNSA. V was cut by 5 bases and J by 4 bases, with 23 bases left in between.

This clonotype was picked up a small number of times. This sequence joins TRBV20-1 and TRBJ1-2; 7 positions agree with TRBD1. The CDR3 has 13 residues. V trimming: 3 bases; J trimming: 3 bases; junction bases outside the gene matches: 4. Germline V lookup: CDR1 DFQATT, CDR2 SNEGSKA (reference sequence). The CDR3 reads CSARVGGDYGYTF. As DNA, the CDR3 is TGCAGTGCTAGGGTAGGGGGCGACTATGGCTACACCTTC.

This clonotype was picked up many times. The chain links TRBV6-5 to TRBJ2-7; D is unclear. This CDR3 is 13 amino acids long. Trimming stripped 3 bases from V and 1 base from J, with 7 bases between. Germline CDR1 MNHEY, CDR2 SVGAGI. The CDR3 DNA sequence: TGTGCCAGCAGTTATGGTCCATCCTACGAGCAGTACGTC. It specifies CASSYGPSYEQYV.

There are many counts of this clonotype. CDR3 amino acids: CSAAQGSDTQYF. The CDR3 nucleotides read TGCAGTGCTGCACAGGGGTCAGATACGCAGTATTTT. The chain couples TRBV20-1 to TRBJ2-3, with 7 bases fitting TRBD1. The germline gives CDR1 DFQATT, CDR2 SNEGSKA (reference sequence). The CDR3 totals 12 residues. Germline trimming cut 5 bases from V and 4 bases from J; bases unmatched to any gene: 3.

This chain connects TRBV30 to TRBJ1-1; D is perhaps TRBD1 (6 bases). The CDR3 contains 11 residues. The V and J ends lost 8 bases and 5 bases respectively, with 12 bases between them. Germline loops: CDR1 GTSNPN, CDR2 SVGIG (reference sequence). CDR3 in amino acids: CAARTVTEAFF. The DNA for the CDR3 is TGTGCCGCCAGGACAGTAACTGAAGCTTTCTTT.

The rearrangement joins TRBV27 to TRBJ1-1; the D is unclear. CDR3 length: 14 residues. Per germline, CDR1 MNHEY and CDR2 SMNVEV (reference sequence). With 6 bases removed from V and 1 base from J, the gap between germline ends came to 12 bases. In nucleotides, the CDR3 is TGTGCCAGCAGGCTACGAGCTTCGAACACTGAAGCTTTCTTT. This translates into CASRLRASNTEAFF.

This clonotype was recorded at least ten times. V gene TRBV12-3 or TRBV12-4 combines with J gene TRBJ1-3; maybe TRBD1 (6 bases). CDR3 length: 15 residues. Trimming shortened V by 3 bases and J by 0 bases, and 9 bases separated the two germline ends. Written as DNA, the CDR3 is TGTGCCAGCAGTTTTCAGGGGACCTCTGGAAACACCATATATTTT. It codes for CASSFQGTSGNTIYF.

This clonotype was found a few times. V usage is TRBV11-2 and J usage is TRBJ2-7, with 7 bases fitting TRBD1. The CDR3 length is 14 residues. Per germline, CDR1 SGHAT and CDR2 FQNNGV. V lost 4 bases and J lost 4; bases outside the gene matches: 7. The CDR3 region has the DNA TGTGCCAGCAGCTCGCCCGGGACAGCGTACGAGCAGTACGTC. It yields the protein CASSSPGTAYEQYV.

The rearrangement uses TRBV11-2 and TRBJ2-1, with 8 bases aligning to TRBD2. Germline lookup yields CDR1 SGHAT and CDR2 FQNNGV. The CDR3 is made up of 17 amino acids. Trimming removed 2 bases from V and 0 bases from J; junction bases left unmatched: 6. The CDR3 loop reads CASSLLSLAGSYNEQFF. CDR3 in DNA: TGTGCCAGCAGCTTACTATCTCTAGCGGGCTCCTACAATGAGCAGTTCTTC.

This clonotype was recorded many times. The chain combines TRBV29-1 with TRBJ2-5; 7 nucleotides agree with TRBD2. The J segment lost 0 bases and the V segment lost 5 bases, leaving 9 bases of the junction unmatched. This CDR3 is 15 amino acids long. Germline assignment: CDR1 SQVTM and CDR2 ANQGSEA. This chain's CDR3 is CSVPPWGGNQETQYF. CDR3 DNA sequence: TGCAGCGTTCCACCTTGGGGAGGGAACCAAGAGACCCAGTACTTC.

This chain links TRBV12-3 or TRBV12-4 with TRBJ1-6; 8 bases map to TRBD1. The length of the CDR3 is 15 residues. The J segment lost 8 bases and the V segment lost 6 bases, leaving 9 bases of the junction unmatched. The chain's CDR3 is CASSLLSGGDSPLHF. For the CDR3, the DNA is TGTGCCAGCAGCCTCCTGTCAGGGGGCGATTCACCCCTCCACTTT.

The gene calls are TRBV2 and TRBJ2-2; D uncertain. This CDR3 is 16 amino acids long. CDR1 is SNHLY, CDR2 FYNNEI, per germline. Trimming took 8 bases from V and 0 from J, leaving 16 bases between them. The CDR3 DNA follows: TGTGCCAGCGCCCTGGTTTCCATCGCGAACACCGGGGAGCTGTTTTTT. As protein: CASALVSIANTGELFF.

This clonotype occurred a few times. V gene TRBV20-1 combines with J gene TRBJ1-5; 7 bases are shared with TRBD1. V shed 1 base, J shed 7 bases, and the junction held 7 bases outside the gene matches. The length of the CDR3 is 14 residues. The germline CDR1 and CDR2 sequences are DFQATT and SNEGSKA (reference sequence). Here the CDR3 DNA reads TGCAGTGCTAGAGCGCAGGGGGAAGGACAGCCCCAGCATTTT. It specifies CSARAQGEGQPQHF.

CDR3 protein: CASSLDSLSTDTQYF. CDR3 nucleotides: TGCGCCAGCAGCTTGGACTCCCTTAGCACAGATACGCAGTATTTT. The chain is built from TRBV5-1 and TRBJ2-3; D remains unclear. The CDR3 length is 15 residues. V lost 0 bases to trimming and J lost 0 bases, with 8 bases between them. CDR1 and CDR2 from the germline V gene are SGHRS and YFSETQ.

Only a few counts were recorded for this clonotype. The chain couples TRBV10-2 to TRBJ2-7; 12 positions agree with TRBD2. Germline V gives CDR1 WSHSY, CDR2 SAAADI. The CDR3 is 16 residues long. Trimming at V came to 4 bases and at J to 4 bases, leaving 8 bases not matched to a gene. CDR3 amino acids: CASSVPSGRGDYEQYF. CDR3 coding DNA: TGCGCCAGCAGTGTCCCTAGCGGGAGGGGGGATTACGAGCAGTACTTC.

This clonotype was counted only a few times. The chain employs TRBV29-1 and TRBJ1-3; no clear D. Germline CDR1 SQVTM, CDR2 ANQGSEA. Trimming cost V 4 bases and J 0 bases, with 10 bases left between them. There are 14 residues in the CDR3. The CDR3 DNA sequence: TGCAGCGTTGCGGTGCAGACCTCTGGAAACACCATATATTTT. Translation: CSVAVQTSGNTIYF. Complete variable domain (other parts from reference TRBV29-1 and TRBJ1-3): SAVISQKPSRDICQRGTSLTIQCQVDSQVTMMFWYRQQPGQSLTLIATANQGSEATYESGFVIDKFPISRPNLTFSTLTVSNMSPEDSSIYLCSVAVQTSGNTIYFGEGSWLTVV.

The chain is built from TRBV2 and TRBJ1-5; D is uncertain. The germline V gene has CDR1 SNHLY and CDR2 FYNNEI. With 3 bases removed from V and 3 bases from J, the gap between germline ends came to 6 bases. The CDR3 runs 13 residues. CDR3 nucleotides: TGTGCCAGCAGTGACGAGTTCAATCAGCCCCAGCATTTT. Protein: CASSDEFNQPQHF.